Below, one TCR beta chain is given with its context. This clonotype was counted between two and nine times. Its antigen has not been determined. No base quality values were provided; no much bigger clone lies one nucleotide off. Library prep was done by 5' RACE. Sequencing instrument: Illumina HiSeq 2500. A second roughly 6 to 11 cycle PCR used a sample-barcoded 5' primer and a J-beta primer mix. A template-switch 5' adaptor carrying 12 random nucleotides introduced a unique molecular identifier onto each TCR beta cDNA molecule. Each sample yielded at least 3 million CDR3-containing paired-end reads. All of the RNA was converted into first-strand cDNA using the Mint cDNA synthesis kit, with a TRBC-specific oligonucleotide serving as the primer. Following uracil-DNA glycosylase treatment, all cDNA underwent a first 18-cycle PCR with the universal primers M1SS and BC2_uni_R. As for how the authors treated the data: Each sample was normalized by randomly selecting 1 million high-quality reads, each carrying a distinct molecular identifier. Reads with shared molecular identifiers were discarded instead of being binned into consensus sequences. MiTCR, with a Q25 quality threshold and the strictest error-elimination algorithm, was used for CDR3 identification, clonotype clustering and error correction. Lower-bound total TCR beta diversity was estimated with a nonparametric unseen species model using Euler transformation. TCRdb took the public reads, trimmed them with fastp at Q25, ran MiXCR for clone calling and kept in-frame beta chains. Merged by CDR3 protein, the rows form single entries marked with the most common genes and DNA. These V and J calls rely on TCRdb rather than the paper's analysis. The table for this sample lists over 300,000 distinct CDR3 sequences; approximately 52% of them were counted only once. In total, the top ten clones hold around 49% of the sample.

After removal of 6 bases from V and 8 bases from J, the junction retains 11 bases not matched to a gene. From the cysteine through the phenylalanine, the CDR3 covers 14 amino acids. Here the CDR3 DNA is all that survives: 42 bases in frame from base 1. CDR1 and CDR2 are read off the germline V gene (reference sequence) as DFQATT and SNEGSKA. This entry comes from a study of blood T cells in healthy people across ages (dated by TCRdb to between 2014 and 2017). About the study as a whole: In model experiments, roughly one uniquely barcoded TCR beta cDNA molecule per two T cells was captured by template switching. Using deep sequencing normalized with unique cDNA molecular identifiers, the study measured how TCR beta repertoire diversity changes with age. Donors were grouped into four age groups: young (average approximately 16 years), middle-aged (about 38), aged (62) and long-lived (approximately 81). Donors of different ages were randomly distributed across sequencing lanes to avoid experimental bias. For two donors (one aged 18 to 29 and one aged 80 or older), the study analyzed two additional independent replicas of 1 million unique cDNA reads from the same blood draw. Broader findings and caveats from the paper: Compared with the aged group, the long-lived group had more naive CD4+ T cells, fewer expanded clones and increased TCR diversity, a pattern suggesting age selection. Estimates of total diversity based on one million sequenced T cells were considered lower bounds and underestimates. The CMV infection status of donors was not known, potentially confounding age-related changes in expanded clonotypes. As age increased, observed TCR beta diversity per million T cells dropped in a roughly linear way, and a significant reduction was already evident by age 40. There was a strong correlation between observed TCR beta diversity and the percentage of naive T cells measured by flow cytometry. Bulk unsorted PBMC profiling prevented conclusive comparison of naive and antigen-experienced compartments.

The approximately 40 donors, aged roughly 6 to 90 years, were systemically healthy Caucasian individuals from Russia. About 10 milliliters of peripheral blood were collected from each donor into EDTA-treated Vacutainer tubes. Ficoll-Paque density-gradient centrifugation was used to isolate PBMCs, with at least 7 million per sample. Trizol reagent was used to extract total RNA from PBMCs, with at least 6 micrograms per sample. For every donor, an aliquot of PBMCs went through flow cytometry to measure the percentages of naive CD45RAhigh/CD27high T cells. Sequenced sample: blood. Rearrangement joined TRBV20-1 to TRBJ2-4; TRBD1 matches 9 bases in the middle. This sequence originates from a man aged 55 to 70 in good health. The DNA sequence is as follows: TGCAGTGCCGAACCCGGGACAGGGACGGACATTCAGTACTTC. Protein translation: CSAEPGTGTDIQYF.